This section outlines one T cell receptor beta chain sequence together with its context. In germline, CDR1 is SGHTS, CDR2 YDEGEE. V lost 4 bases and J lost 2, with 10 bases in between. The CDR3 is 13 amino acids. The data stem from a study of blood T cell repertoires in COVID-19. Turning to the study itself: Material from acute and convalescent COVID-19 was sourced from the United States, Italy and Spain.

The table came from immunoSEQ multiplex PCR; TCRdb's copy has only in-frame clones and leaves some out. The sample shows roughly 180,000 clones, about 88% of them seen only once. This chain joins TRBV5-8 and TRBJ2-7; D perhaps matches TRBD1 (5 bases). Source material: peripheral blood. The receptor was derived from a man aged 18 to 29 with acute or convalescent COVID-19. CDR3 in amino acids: CASSPQGPYEQYF. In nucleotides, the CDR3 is TGTGCCAGCAGCCCCCAGGGCCCCTACGAGCAGTACTTC.